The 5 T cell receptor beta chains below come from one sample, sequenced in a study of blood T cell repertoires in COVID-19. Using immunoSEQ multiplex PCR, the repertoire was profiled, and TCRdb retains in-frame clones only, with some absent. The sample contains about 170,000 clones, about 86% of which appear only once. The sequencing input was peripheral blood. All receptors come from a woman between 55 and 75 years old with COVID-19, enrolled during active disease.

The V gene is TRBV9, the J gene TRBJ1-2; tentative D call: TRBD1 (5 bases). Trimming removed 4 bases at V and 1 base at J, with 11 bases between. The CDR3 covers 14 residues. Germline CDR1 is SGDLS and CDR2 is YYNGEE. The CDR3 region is CASSTGTLNYGYTF. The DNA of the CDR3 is TGTGCCAGCAGCACCGGGACTCTTAACTATGGCTACACCTTC.

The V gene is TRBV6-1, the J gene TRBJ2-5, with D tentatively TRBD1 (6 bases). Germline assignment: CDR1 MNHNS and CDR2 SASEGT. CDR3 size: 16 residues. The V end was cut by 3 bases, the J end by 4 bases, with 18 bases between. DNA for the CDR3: TGTGCCAGCAGTGATAGTTATAGCAGGGGCGGAGAGACCCAGTACTTC. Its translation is CASSDSYSRGGETQYF.

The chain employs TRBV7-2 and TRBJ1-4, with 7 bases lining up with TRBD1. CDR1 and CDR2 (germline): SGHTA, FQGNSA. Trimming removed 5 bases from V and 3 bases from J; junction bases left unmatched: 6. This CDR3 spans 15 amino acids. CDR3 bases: TGTGCCAGCAGCCCCACAGGGGTACCTAATGAAAAACTGTTTTTT. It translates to CASSPTGVPNEKLFF.

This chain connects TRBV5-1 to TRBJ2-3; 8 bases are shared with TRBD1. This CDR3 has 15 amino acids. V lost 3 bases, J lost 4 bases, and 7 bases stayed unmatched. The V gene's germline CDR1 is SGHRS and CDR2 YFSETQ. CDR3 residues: CASSYRQGPADTQYF. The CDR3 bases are TGCGCCAGCAGCTACCGACAGGGGCCAGCAGATACGCAGTATTTT.

CDR3 bases: TGTGCCAGCAGCTTATATGAGAGCACAGATACGCAGTATTTT. Protein sequence: CASSLYESTDTQYF. The chain has TRBV7-8 and TRBJ2-3; D uncertain. Germline V gene sequence: CDR1 SGHVS, CDR2 FQNEAQ. The CDR3 has 14 residues. V was trimmed by 2 bases and J by 0 bases, leaving 6 bases between them.